These T cell receptor beta chains were read from a single sample in a study of T cells in Graves' hyperthyroidism and ophthalmopathy. MiXCR, applied by TCRdb to the multiplex PCR reads, yields one record per CDR3 protein. The sample consists of about 840,000 distinct CDR3 sequences, roughly 37% of them appearing once. Material: blood. The receptors stem from a man between 18 and 29 years old with Graves' hyperthyroidism. Each CDR3 is given with its conserved first and last residue.

CDR3aa	v_gene	j_gene
CASGPGGTNQPQHF	TRBV6-5	TRBJ1-5
CASSTGPPLRSLHF	TRBV7-9	TRBJ1-6
CASSLIGAGEQYF	TRBV7-8	TRBJ2-7
CASSTPTGTVDTGELFF	TRBV7-8	TRBJ2-2
CASSIGGPLHF	TRBV19	TRBJ1-6
CASSEYPGGSVTNEKLFF	TRBV10-2	TRBJ1-4
CASRAGQTNTEAFF	TRBV6-1	TRBJ1-1
CASRPPGHRTAQYF	TRBV9	TRBJ2-5
CASSSIRGGTEAFF	TRBV9	TRBJ1-1
CASSFLGARGGLPQYF	TRBV6-6	TRBJ2-5
CASRQESSYNSPLHF	TRBV19	TRBJ1-6
CASSWGQGVLHGYTF	TRBV10-2	TRBJ1-2
CASSIRGRQVSAKQYF	TRBV6-6	TRBJ2-7
CSASRLDRGGQPQHF	TRBV20-1	TRBJ1-5
CASSFGGERYEQYF	TRBV7-2	TRBJ2-7